The source of this T cell receptor (beta chain) is a study of control samples from healthy donors and cancer patients. The repertoire was sequenced with immunoSEQ multiplex PCR; TCRdb's copy has only in-frame clones and lacks some. Of approximately 82,000 clones detected, roughly 93% appear once; the ten largest clones hold around 4.9%. The CDR3 is made up of 17 amino acids. Germline CDR1 SEHNR, CDR2 FQNEAQ (reference sequence). J gave up 0 bases and V 5 bases, and 12 bases lay outside the gene matches. The clonotype originates from a young woman in good health. This sequence joins TRBV7-9 and TRBJ1-1; 7 nucleotides match TRBD1. Sequencing was carried out using blood. This CDR3 reads CASSRLRDRTMNTEAFF. The CDR3 nucleotides are TGTGCCAGCAGCCGACTCCGGGACAGAACAATGAACACTGAAGCTTTCTTT.